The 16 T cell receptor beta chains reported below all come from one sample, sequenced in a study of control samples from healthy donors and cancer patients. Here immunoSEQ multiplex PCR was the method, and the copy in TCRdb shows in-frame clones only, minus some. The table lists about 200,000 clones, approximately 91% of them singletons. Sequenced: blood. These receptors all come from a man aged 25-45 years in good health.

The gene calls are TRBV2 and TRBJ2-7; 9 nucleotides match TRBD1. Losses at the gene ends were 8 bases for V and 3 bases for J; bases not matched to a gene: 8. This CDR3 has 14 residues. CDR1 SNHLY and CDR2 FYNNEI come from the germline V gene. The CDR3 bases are TGTGCCAGCGTCCGGGACAGGGTAGGCTACGAGCAGTACTTC. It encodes CASVRDRVGYEQYF.

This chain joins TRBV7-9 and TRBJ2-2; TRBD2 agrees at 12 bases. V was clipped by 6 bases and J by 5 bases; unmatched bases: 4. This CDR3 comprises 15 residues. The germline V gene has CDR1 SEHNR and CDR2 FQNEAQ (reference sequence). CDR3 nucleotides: TGTGCCAGCAGAAGGACTAGCGGGGTAACCGGGGAGCTGTTTTTT. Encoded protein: CASRRTSGVTGELFF.

CDR3 nucleotide sequence: TGCGCCAGCAGTGACGGCACAGATACGCAGTATTTT. It translates to CASSDGTDTQYF. The chain couples TRBV10-1 to TRBJ2-3; D is unresolved. Trimming cost V 3 bases and J 1 base, with 2 bases left between them. Germline V gives CDR1 WNHNN, CDR2 SYGVQD (reference sequence). The CDR3 loop spans 12 amino acids.

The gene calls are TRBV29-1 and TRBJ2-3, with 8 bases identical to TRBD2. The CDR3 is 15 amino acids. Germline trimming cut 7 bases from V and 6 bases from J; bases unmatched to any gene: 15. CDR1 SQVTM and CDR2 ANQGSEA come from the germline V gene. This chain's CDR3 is CSAARLRGGGDTQYF. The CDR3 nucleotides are TGCAGCGCCGCGAGATTACGGGGGGGCGGGGATACGCAGTATTTT.

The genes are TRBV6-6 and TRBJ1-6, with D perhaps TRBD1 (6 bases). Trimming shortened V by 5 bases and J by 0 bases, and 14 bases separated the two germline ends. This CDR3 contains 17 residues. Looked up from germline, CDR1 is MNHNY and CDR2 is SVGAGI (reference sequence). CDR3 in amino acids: CASSRQGTSSYNSPLHF. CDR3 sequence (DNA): TGTGCCAGCAGTCGCCAGGGGACTAGCTCCTATAATTCACCCCTCCACTTT.

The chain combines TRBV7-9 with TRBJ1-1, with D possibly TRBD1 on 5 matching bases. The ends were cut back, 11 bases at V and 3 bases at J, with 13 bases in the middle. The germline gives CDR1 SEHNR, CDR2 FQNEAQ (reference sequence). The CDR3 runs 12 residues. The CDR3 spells CASRWGDTEAFF. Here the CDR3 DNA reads TGTGCCTCCCGGTGGGGGGACACTGAAGCTTTCTTT.

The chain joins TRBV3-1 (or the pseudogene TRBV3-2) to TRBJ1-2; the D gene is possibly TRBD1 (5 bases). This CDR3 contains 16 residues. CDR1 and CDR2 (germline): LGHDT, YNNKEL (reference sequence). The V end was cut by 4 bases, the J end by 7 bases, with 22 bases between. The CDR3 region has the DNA TGTGCCAGCAGCCTAGGGCGGGGACTGGGGTTAGGTGGCTACACCTTC. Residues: CASSLGRGLGLGGYTF.

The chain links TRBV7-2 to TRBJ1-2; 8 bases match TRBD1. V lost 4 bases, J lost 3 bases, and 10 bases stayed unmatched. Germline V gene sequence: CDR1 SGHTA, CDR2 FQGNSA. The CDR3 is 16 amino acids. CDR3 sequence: CASSSSRGRMDYGYTF. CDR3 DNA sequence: TGTGCCAGCAGCTCGAGCAGGGGGCGGATGGACTATGGCTACACCTTC.

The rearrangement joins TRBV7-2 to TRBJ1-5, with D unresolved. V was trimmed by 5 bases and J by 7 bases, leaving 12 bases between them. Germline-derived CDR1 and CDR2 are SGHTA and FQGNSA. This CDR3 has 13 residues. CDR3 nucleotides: TGTGCCAGCAGCACCCACCCCCGGCAGCCCCAGCATTTT. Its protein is CASSTHPRQPQHF.

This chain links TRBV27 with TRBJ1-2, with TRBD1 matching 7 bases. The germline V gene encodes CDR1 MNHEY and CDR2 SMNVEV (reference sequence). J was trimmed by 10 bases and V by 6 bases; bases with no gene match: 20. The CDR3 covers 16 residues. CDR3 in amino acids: CASRDKDRLGEGVYTF. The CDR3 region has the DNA TGTGCCAGCAGAGATAAGGACAGGCTGGGCGAAGGTGTCTACACCTTC.

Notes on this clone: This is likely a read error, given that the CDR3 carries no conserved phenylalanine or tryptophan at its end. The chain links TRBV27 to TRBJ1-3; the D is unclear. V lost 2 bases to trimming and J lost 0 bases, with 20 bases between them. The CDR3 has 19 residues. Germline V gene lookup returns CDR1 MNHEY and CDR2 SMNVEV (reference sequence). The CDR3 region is CASSLRPGGSINSGNTIYL. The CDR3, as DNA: TGTGCCAGCAGTTTACGGCCAGGAGGATCAATTAACTCTGGAAACACCATATATCTT.

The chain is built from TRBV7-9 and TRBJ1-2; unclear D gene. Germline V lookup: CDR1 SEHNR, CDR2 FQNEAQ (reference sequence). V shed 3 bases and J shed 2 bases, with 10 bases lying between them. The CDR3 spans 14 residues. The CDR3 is CASSFGSGNYGYTF. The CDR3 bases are TGTGCCAGCAGCTTCGGGTCTGGGAACTATGGCTACACCTTC.

This chain's CDR3 is CASSSTSGGFNNEQFF. In DNA form, the CDR3 reads TGTGCCAGCAGCTCGACTAGCGGGGGGTTCAACAATGAGCAGTTCTTC. The gene calls are TRBV13 and TRBJ2-1, with 13 bases that match TRBD2. J gave up 5 bases and V 4 bases, and 5 bases lay outside the gene matches. This CDR3 has 16 amino acids. In germline, CDR1 is PRHDT, CDR2 FYEKMQ (reference sequence).

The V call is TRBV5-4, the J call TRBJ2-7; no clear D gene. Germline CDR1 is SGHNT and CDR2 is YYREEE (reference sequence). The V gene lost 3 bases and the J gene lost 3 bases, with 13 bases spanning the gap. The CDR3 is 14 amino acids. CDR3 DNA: TGTGCCAGCAGCTCTTGGAGAACCAGCTACGAGCAGTACTTC. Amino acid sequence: CASSSWRTSYEQYF.

The CDR3 here is CASSFLAGGSSYNEQFF. CDR3 nucleotides: TGTGCCAGCAGCTTTCTAGCGGGGGGGAGCTCCTACAATGAGCAGTTCTTC. This rearrangement joins TRBV13 to TRBJ2-1; TRBD2 matches at 12 bases. After removal of 3 bases from V and 0 bases from J, the junction contained 3 bases not matched to a gene. CDR3 length equals 17 residues. CDR1 and CDR2 from the germline V gene are PRHDT and FYEKMQ (reference sequence). The entire variable domain, with the rest obtained from reference TRBV13 and TRBJ2-1, is as follows: AAGVIQSPRHLIKEKRETATLKCYPIPRHDTVYWYQQGPGQDPQFLISFYEKMQSDKGSIPDRFSAQQFSDYHSELNMSSLELGDSALYFCASSFLAGGSSYNEQFFGPGTRLTVL.

The CDR3 protein is CASSLEDRTDTQYF. DNA for the CDR3: TGTGCCAGCAGCTTGGAGGACAGAACAGATACGCAGTATTTT. The genes are TRBV5-5 and TRBJ2-3; possible D gene TRBD1, 6 bases. The CDR3 length is 14 residues. Per germline, CDR1 SGHKS and CDR2 YYEKEE (reference sequence). Trimming pared 0 bases from V and 3 bases from J, leaving 8 bases between. Drawing the rest from reference TRBV5-5 and TRBJ2-3, the complete variable domain is DAGVTQSPTHLIKTRGQQVTLRCSPISGHKSVSWYQQVLGQGPQFIFQYYEKEERGRGNFPDRFSARQFPNYSSELNVNALLLGDSALYLCASSLEDRTDTQYFGPGTRLTVL.